The 20 T cell receptor beta chains given below trace back to one sample, sequenced in a study of PD-1 blockade in classical Hodgkin lymphoma. Every patient had relapsed following autologous stem cell transplantation, and cohorts differed in brentuximab vedotin exposure. The repertoire was sequenced with immunoSEQ multiplex PCR; TCRdb's copy has only in-frame clones and lacks some. The sample lists 40,000 to 60,000 clones; 73% were seen once. Sequencing was performed on peripheral blood mononuclear cells (PBMCs), taken before the second cycle of nivolumab. The receptor set was obtained from a human donor with classical Hodgkin lymphoma.

This clone rates as medium-sized. This chain connects TRBV7-9 to TRBJ2-3, with 7 nucleotides matching TRBD1. Germline V gives CDR1 SEHNR, CDR2 FQNEAQ (reference sequence). Unmatched junction bases numbered 7, after V lost 5 bases and J lost 5 bases. The length of the CDR3 is 14 residues. For the CDR3, the DNA is TGTGCCAGCAGCCCGGGACAGAACCTAGATACGCAGTATTTT. The encoded protein is CASSPGQNLDTQYF.

This clone was seen more than once but under ten times. The CDR3 is CASSLAGGSYNEQFF. CDR3 coding DNA: TGTGCCAGCAGCCTAGCGGGAGGGTCCTACAATGAGCAGTTCTTC. The chain is built from TRBV28 and TRBJ2-1; the match to TRBD2 covers 12 bases. Trimming at V came to 6 bases and at J to 1 base, leaving 1 base not matched to a gene. The germline V gene encodes CDR1 MDHEN and CDR2 SYDVKM. This CDR3 region has 15 residues.

This chain joins TRBV18 and TRBJ2-3; 13 bases line up with TRBD2. The CDR3 covers 16 residues. With V trimmed by 0 bases and J by 5 bases, 2 bases remained unmatched. Germline-derived CDR1 and CDR2 are KGHSH and LQKENI. CDR3 in DNA: TGTGCCAGCTCACCACCGGGACTAGCGGGGAGAGATACGCAGTATTTT. Translated: CASSPPGLAGRDTQYF.

A few counts support this clone. DNA of the CDR3: TGTGCCAGCAGGCCGACAGGGAGCAACACTGAAGCTTTCTTT. Translating gives CASRPTGSNTEAFF. The chain is built from TRBV6-6 and TRBJ1-1; 7 bases fit TRBD1. The CDR3 is 14 amino acids. Per germline, CDR1 MNHNY and CDR2 SVGAGI (reference sequence). J gave up 2 bases and V 6 bases, and 6 bases lay outside the gene matches.

The chain joins TRBV6-5 to TRBJ2-6, with D possibly matching TRBD2 (5 bases). This CDR3 has 15 residues. Germline V gives CDR1 MNHEY, CDR2 SVGAGI. V lost 6 bases to trimming and J lost 2 bases, with 11 bases between them. The CDR3 coding sequence is TGTGCCAGCAGCCCCGGGATAACTGGGGCCAACGTCCTGACTTTC. Protein: CASSPGITGANVLTF.

The chain uses TRBV7-2 and TRBJ1-2; D is ambiguous. The length of the CDR3 is 13 residues. Trimming shortened V by 5 bases and J by 4 bases, and 11 bases separated the two germline ends. The germline CDR1 and CDR2 sequences are SGHTA and FQGNSA. The CDR3 loop reads CASSREPGYGYTF. CDR3 DNA: TGTGCCAGCAGCCGCGAACCGGGCTATGGCTACACCTTC. Filled out from reference TRBV7-2 and TRBJ1-2, the complete variable domain reads GAGVSQSPSNKVTEKGKDVELRCDPISGHTALYWYRQSLGQGLEFLIYFQGNSAPDKSGLPSDRFSAERTGGSVSTLTIQRTQQEDSAVYLCASSREPGYGYTFGSGTRLTVV.

V gene TRBV6-5 combines with J gene TRBJ1-2; maybe TRBD1 (6 bases). V was cut by 0 bases and J by 4 bases, with 12 bases left in between. CDR3 length: 15 amino acids. Germline V gene data show CDR1 as MNHEY and CDR2 as SVGAGI. The CDR3 DNA sequence: TGTGCCAGCAGTTACTCGACAGGTCTTCTCTATGGCTACACCTTC. Translated: CASSYSTGLLYGYTF.

The V and J genes are TRBV2 and TRBJ1-2, with TRBD1 matching 9 bases. The CDR3 contains 15 residues. With V trimmed by 7 bases and J by 7 bases, 13 bases remained unmatched. Germline CDR1 SNHLY, CDR2 FYNNEI. CDR3 loop: CASNTGQGTSGGYTF. The CDR3 nucleotides are TGTGCCAGCAATACGGGACAGGGAACTAGTGGTGGCTACACCTTC.

This chain joins TRBV7-3 and TRBJ1-5; D is possibly TRBD1 (5 bases). The CDR3 sequence is 14 residues long. Germline V lookup: CDR1 SGHTA, CDR2 FQGTGA. The V end lost 4 bases, the J end lost 3 bases, and 10 bases lay between the germline ends. CDR3 loop: CASSSTDANQPQHF. The CDR3 DNA reads as TGTGCCAGCAGCTCGACAGATGCCAATCAGCCCCAGCATTTT.

V and J are TRBV19 and TRBJ2-7; maybe TRBD1 (6 bases). This CDR3 has 15 amino acids. CDR1 is LNHDA and CDR2 is SQIVND in the germline V gene (reference sequence). The germline V and J ends were trimmed by 5 bases and 0 bases, with 14 bases remaining between them. The CDR3, as DNA: TGTGCCAGTAGTCCCCGAGGACAGATCTCCTACGAGCAGTACTTC. This translates into CASSPRGQISYEQYF.

This chain uses TRBV27 with TRBJ1-2, with a weak D call TRBD1 (6 bases). Trimming stripped 2 bases from V and 5 bases from J, with 15 bases between. Germline CDR1 and CDR2: MNHEY and SMNVEV (reference sequence). The CDR3 covers 15 residues. In DNA form, the CDR3 reads TGTGCCAGCAGTTTAAGGCCAGGGGTTAATTATGGCTACACCTTC. Translating it yields CASSLRPGVNYGYTF.

The genes are TRBV19 and TRBJ2-3, with D possibly being TRBD1 (5 bases). Germline V gene lookup returns CDR1 LNHDA and CDR2 SQIVND (reference sequence). The CDR3 is made up of 13 amino acids. V lost 2 bases to trimming and J lost 4 bases, with 7 bases between them. Here the CDR3 reads CASSIRGPDTQYF. The CDR3 DNA is TGTGCCAGTAGTATAAGGGGCCCAGATACGCAGTATTTT.

The chain links TRBV7-9 to TRBJ2-3; D is undetermined. There are 17 residues in the CDR3. V was shortened by 2 bases and J by 4 bases, with 19 bases between the two germline ends. Germline CDR1 reads SEHNR; CDR2 reads FQNEAQ (reference sequence). The CDR3 DNA follows: TGTGCCAGCAGCTTATACTCGGCGACATTCGATGCAGATACGCAGTATTTT. Translating it yields CASSLYSATFDADTQYF.

The CDR3 is CASSQRSGTGDEQYF. CDR3 nucleotide sequence: TGTGCCAGCAGCCAACGATCCGGGACAGGGGACGAGCAGTACTTC. J is TRBJ2-7 and V is TRBV4-2; TRBD1 agrees at 10 bases. Germline CDR1 reads LGHNA; CDR2 reads YNFKEQ. CDR3 length: 15 amino acids. V was pared by 2 bases and J by 5 bases, with 6 bases of the junction left unmatched.

The chain carries TRBV7-9 and TRBJ2-3; possible D gene TRBD2, 5 bases. V lost 1 base and J 6 bases, leaving 14 bases between the germline ends. Per the germline V gene, CDR1 is SEHNR and CDR2 is FQNEAQ (reference sequence). The CDR3 loop spans 15 amino acids. This chain's CDR3 is CASSLGPNPGDTQYF. The CDR3 DNA follows: TGTGCCAGCAGCTTAGGTCCAAACCCGGGGGATACGCAGTATTTT.

This chain connects TRBV28 to TRBJ2-5, with TRBD1 matching over 8 bases. The CDR3 covers 14 residues. J lost 5 bases, V lost 6 bases, and 8 bases had no gene match. Germline values: CDR1 MDHEN, CDR2 SYDVKM. CDR3 protein: CASRKTGVEETQYF. The CDR3 nucleotides are TGTGCCAGCAGAAAGACAGGGGTTGAGGAGACCCAGTACTTC.

The chain couples TRBV7-3 to TRBJ2-1; 15 bases map to TRBD2. After removal of 4 bases from V and 14 bases from J, the junction contained 12 bases not matched to a gene. CDR3 length: 16 amino acids. Germline V gives CDR1 SGHTA, CDR2 FQGTGA. DNA for the CDR3: TGTGCCAGCAGCTCCCTTCAAGGACTAGCGGGAGGGCCGGAGTTCTTC. Translated, it gives CASSSLQGLAGGPEFF.

This sequence joins TRBV6-5 and TRBJ1-1; TRBD1 is a possible D gene (5 bases). From germline, CDR1 is MNHEY and CDR2 SVGAGI. The V end was cut by 2 bases, the J end by 4 bases, with 8 bases between. The CDR3 loop spans 13 amino acids. The CDR3 loop is CASSYGGSTEAFF. CDR3 coding DNA: TGTGCCAGCAGTTACGGGGGGAGCACTGAAGCTTTCTTT.

This clone is a singleton in its sample. This chain uses TRBV7-8 with TRBJ2-3; 16 bases match TRBD2. Germline V gene sequence: CDR1 SGHVS, CDR2 FQNEAQ. With 3 bases clipped from V and 4 bases from J, the junction kept 4 bases outside the gene matches. This CDR3 contains 17 residues. Written as DNA, the CDR3 is TGTGCCAGCAGCTTCCGGGGACTAGCGGGAGGGCCAGATACGCAGTATTTT. As protein: CASSFRGLAGGPDTQYF.

The V gene is TRBV5-8, the J gene TRBJ1-1, with D possibly TRBD1 on 5 matching bases. Germline CDR1 and CDR2: SGHTS and YDEGEE. CDR3 size: 15 residues. With 0 bases removed from V and 8 bases from J, the gap between germline ends came to 17 bases. The CDR3 sequence: CASSLAGTSYGEAFF. The CDR3 coding sequence is TGTGCCAGCAGCTTGGCCGGGACCTCCTATGGGGAAGCTTTCTTT.